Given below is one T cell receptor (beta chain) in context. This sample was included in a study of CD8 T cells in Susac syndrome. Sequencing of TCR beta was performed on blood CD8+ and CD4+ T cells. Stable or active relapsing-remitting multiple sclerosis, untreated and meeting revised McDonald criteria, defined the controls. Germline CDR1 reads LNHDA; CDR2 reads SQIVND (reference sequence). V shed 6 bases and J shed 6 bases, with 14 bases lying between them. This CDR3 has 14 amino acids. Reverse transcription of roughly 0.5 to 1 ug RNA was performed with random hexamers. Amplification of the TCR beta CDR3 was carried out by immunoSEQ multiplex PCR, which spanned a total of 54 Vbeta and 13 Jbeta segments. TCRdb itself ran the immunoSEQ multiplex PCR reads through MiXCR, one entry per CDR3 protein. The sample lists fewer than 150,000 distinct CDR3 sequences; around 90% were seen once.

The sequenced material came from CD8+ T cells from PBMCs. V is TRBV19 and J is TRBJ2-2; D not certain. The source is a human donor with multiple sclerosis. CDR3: CASSDGPPPGELFF. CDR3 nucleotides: TGTGCCAGTAGCGACGGCCCACCCCCCGGGGAGCTGTTTTTT.